This T cell receptor beta chain was sequenced for a study of T-cell reconstitution after alpha-beta-depleted transplantation in children. This clonotype showed up many times. Unique molecular identifiers were incorporated during preparation of the TCRbeta library. MiXCR, run by TCRdb on the PCR reads, gives a single entry per CDR3 protein. The table shows about 610,000 distinct CDR3 sequences, with over 9.5% occurring only once. The clonotype comes from a human donor who donated a stem cell graft to a child with acute myeloid leukemia. Sequenced here: PBMCs from the stem cell graft donor, sampled from the stem cell graft.

DNA for the CDR3: TGTGCCAGCAGCCCAGAACGGGGAGCGGGCTCCTACAATGAGCAGTTCTTC. It translates to CASSPERGAGSYNEQFF. The rearrangement joins TRBV4-2 to TRBJ2-1, with D perhaps matching TRBD2 (6 bases). The germline gives CDR1 LGHNA, CDR2 YNFKEQ. V was pared by 4 bases and J by 0 bases, with 16 bases between. The CDR3 runs to 17 residues.